Below, 7 T cell receptor beta chains from the same sample are listed, as sequenced in a study of early T cells in non-severe SARS-CoV-2 infection. TCRdb called the 5' RACE reads again in MiXCR, with one record for every CDR3 protein. The table has about 76,000 distinct CDR3 sequences, approximately 10% seen once. Sequenced input: whole blood. These TCRs come from an adult who was a healthcare worker with PCR-confirmed SARS-CoV-2 infection or an uninfected control (not recorded which).

This clonotype showed up many times. The chain is built from TRBV7-9 and TRBJ2-7, with D possibly TRBD1 on 5 matching bases. The V gene's germline CDR1 is SEHNR and CDR2 FQNEAQ (reference sequence). Trimming pared 2 bases from V and 5 bases from J, leaving 16 bases between. The CDR3 is 15 amino acids. Here the CDR3 DNA reads TGTGCCAGCAGCTTACTTGTAGGGGTCTTCAACGAGCAGTACTTC. Translating gives CASSLLVGVFNEQYF.

Relative to its sample, this clonotype is medium-sized. The chain carries TRBV5-1 and TRBJ1-6; D not certain. The CDR3 spans 12 residues. Trimming pared 4 bases from V and 7 bases from J, leaving 6 bases between. CDR1 SGHRS and CDR2 YFSETQ come from the germline V gene. The CDR3 region has the DNA TGCGCCAGCAGCGGACCCAATTCACCCCTCCACTTT. Translated: CASSGPNSPLHF.

This clonotype was counted many times. Here the CDR3 reads CASSVQGGQVGANVLTF. CDR3 DNA sequence: TGTGCCAGTAGCGTCCAGGGGGGTCAGGTTGGGGCCAACGTCCTGACTTTC. This rearrangement joins TRBV19 to TRBJ2-6; weak D call: TRBD1 (7 bases). The CDR3 covers 17 residues. Trimming took 6 bases from V and 3 from J, leaving 18 bases between them. Germline V gene data show CDR1 as LNHDA and CDR2 as SQIVND (reference sequence).

The chain couples TRBV7-2 to TRBJ2-5; 14 bases match TRBD2. The CDR3 spans 16 residues. From germline, CDR1 is SGHTA and CDR2 FQGNSA. With 1 base clipped from V and 2 bases from J, the junction kept 0 bases outside the gene matches. CDR3 coding DNA: TGTGCCAGCAGCTTAGGACTAGCGGGGGGGCAAGAGACCCAGTACTTC. Translating it yields CASSLGLAGGQETQYF.

This clonotype was observed a handful of times. The chain combines TRBV4-1 with TRBJ1-5; a possible D gene is TRBD1 (6 bases). CDR1 and CDR2 (germline): MGHRA, YSYEKL. The CDR3 is made up of 14 amino acids. The V gene lost 1 base and the J gene lost 6 bases, with 10 bases spanning the gap. CDR3 in DNA: TGCGCCAGCAGCCAAGTTGTCAGGGGTCAGCCCCAGCATTTT. Amino acids: CASSQVVRGQPQHF.

The table lists this clonotype with many counts. The chain carries TRBV5-1 and TRBJ2-7; weak D call: TRBD1 (5 bases). Trimming left V 5 bases short and J 3 bases short, with 9 bases between. CDR1 SGHRS and CDR2 YFSETQ come from the germline V gene. The CDR3 is 12 amino acids. The CDR3 DNA follows: TGCGCCAGCAGTAGGGGCGGCTACGAGCAGTACTTC. Translation: CASSRGGYEQYF. The whole variable domain, remainder taken from reference TRBV5-1 and TRBJ2-7, is KAGVTQTPRYLIKTRGQQVTLSCSPISGHRSVSWYQQTPGQGLQFLFEYFSETQRNKGNFPGRFSGRQFSNSRSEMNVSTLELGDSALYLCASSRGGYEQYFGPGTRLTVT.

This clonotype was found many times. V gene TRBV20-1 combines with J gene TRBJ2-6; unclear D gene. CDR1 and CDR2 from the germline V gene are DFQATT and SNEGSKA (reference sequence). V was clipped by 6 bases and J by 0 bases, with 12 bases between them. This CDR3 has 15 amino acids. CDR3 sequence: CSASTVGSGANVLTF. CDR3 nucleotides: TGCAGTGCGAGTACAGTGGGCTCTGGGGCCAACGTCCTGACTTTC.